The clone carrying this TCR beta chain has only a few counts. What it binds is unknown. Germline loops: CDR1 GTSNPN, CDR2 SVGIG (reference sequence). V dropped 3 bases and J dropped 9 bases, with 12 bases sitting between them. The CDR3 length is 12 residues. This entry belongs to a study of cytomegalovirus exposure and HLA in healthy donors. Notes on the study in general: TCR beta V segments were, for the most part, productive about 87% or about 30% of the time in an earlier analysis. The authors later found TCR association rates varying by HLA locus, with DRB1 most and HLA-C fewest. TCR beta V- and J-gene trimming, according to a later analysis, was linked to a missense DCLRE1C variant. At a 0.05 false discovery rate, a later analysis found about 17,000 TCR beta sequences to be associated with HLA alleles.

The PCR had 60 Vbeta and 13 Jbeta primers. Repertoires were generated with immunoSEQ multiplex PCR, while TCRdb's copy carries only in-frame clones and drops some. The sample lists 150,000 to 200,000 clones; around two thirds were seen once. The receptor was derived from a man in his forties in good health and CMV-seronegative. The sequenced sample consisted of PBMCs. The chain has TRBV30 and TRBJ2-1, with D tentatively TRBD2 (6 bases). The CDR3 reads CAWRKEGSEQFF. The CDR3, as DNA: TGTGCCTGGAGGAAGGAGGGGAGTGAGCAGTTCTTC.